The text below deals with one T cell receptor (beta chain). This record belongs to a study of blood T cell repertoires in COVID-19. Across the study: From T cells, B-cell-depleted T cells, or PBMCs came the material, which was cDNA or gDNA.

Methods used by the authors: Counts of nucleated cells, estimated from reference gene primer amplification, were obtained. Clones were sequenced by immunoSEQ multiplex PCR, and TCRdb holds only the in-frame ones, with some missing. Clone size and the V and J calls come from that table; the DNA yielded D and trimming. Among around 100,000 clones, 87% were seen once, and the ten largest hold 2% to 2.5%. Between the trimmed V and J ends, which lost 6 bases and 1 base, there was a span of 6 bases. Germline loops: CDR1 SEHNR, CDR2 FQNEAQ (reference sequence). This CDR3 region has 12 residues. The sample comprised peripheral blood. The source of this sequence is a man aged 45 to 65 with active COVID-19. This chain connects TRBV7-9 to TRBJ2-5; D ambiguous. CDR3 nucleotides: TGTGCCAGCAGTCCTCTCCAAGAGACCCAGTACTTC. Amino acid sequence: CASSPLQETQYF.